Below, 9 T cell receptor beta chains from the same sample are listed, as sequenced in a study of blood T cell repertoires in COVID-19 (dated by TCRdb to about 2020). The receptor library was made with the immunoSEQ multiplex PCR assay. In TCRdb, the immuneACCESS table is reduced to in-frame sequences with V and J assigned. These tables do not hold every clone; where another copy was compared, an unresolved V gene accounts for under half, and the others remain unexplained. This sample lists 100,000 to 150,000 clones; approximately 85% were detected once. The ten largest clones take up approximately 30% of the sample. Specimen: peripheral blood. These receptors came from a woman at least 80 years old with acute or convalescent COVID-19.

The V gene is TRBV7-9, the J gene TRBJ2-2; tentatively, D is TRBD2 (5 bases). The V gene's germline CDR1 is SEHNR and CDR2 FQNEAQ (reference sequence). The CDR3 runs to 14 residues. The germline V and J ends were trimmed by 5 bases and 4 bases, with 11 bases remaining between them. DNA for the CDR3: TGTGCCAGCAGCCGGGCGGGTACCACCGGGGAGCTGTTTTTT. As protein: CASSRAGTTGELFF.

This CDR3 is CAISAGNSPLHF. As DNA, the CDR3 is TGTGCCATCAGTGCGGGGAATTCACCCCTCCACTTT. The chain has TRBV10-3 and TRBJ1-6, with D uncertain. Germline V gene lookup returns CDR1 ENHRY and CDR2 SYGVKD. V lost 4 bases and J lost 7, with 5 bases in between. The CDR3 length is 12 residues.

V usage is TRBV9 and J usage is TRBJ2-5; weak D call: TRBD1 (5 bases). Germline CDR1 reads SGDLS; CDR2 reads YYNGEE. V shed 1 base and J shed 5 bases, with 12 bases lying between them. CDR3 length equals 14 residues. The CDR3 DNA reads TGTGCCAGCAGCGTACGTCCCGCAGGGGAGACCCAGTACTTC. It encodes CASSVRPAGETQYF.

The count of this clone is one. The V call is TRBV9, the J call TRBJ2-3; D is ambiguous. CDR3 length: 13 amino acids. Trimming took 0 bases from V and 3 from J, leaving 5 bases between them. CDR1 is SGDLS and CDR2 is YYNGEE in the germline V gene. The CDR3 nucleotides read TGTGCCAGCAGCGTAGCCCTAACAGATACGCAGTATTTT. Translating gives CASSVALTDTQYF. The full variable domain, its missing parts supplied by reference TRBV9 and TRBJ2-3, is DSGVTQTPKHLITATGQRVTLRCSPRSGDLSVYWYQQSLDQGLQFLIQYYNGEERAKGNILERFSAQQFPDLHSELNLSSLELGDSALYFCASSVALTDTQYFGPGTRLTVL.

The rearrangement links TRBV5-1 to TRBJ1-1; 9 positions agree with TRBD1. Trimming took 4 bases from V and 4 from J; bases not matched to a gene: 5. The V gene's germline CDR1 is SGHRS and CDR2 YFSETQ. The CDR3 has 14 amino acids. As DNA, the CDR3 is TGCGCCAGCAGCCCTGGACAGGGGATCACTGAAGCTTTCTTT. It specifies CASSPGQGITEAFF.

The rearrangement links TRBV7-6 to TRBJ1-6; TRBD1 matches 8 bases. V lost 1 base, J lost 7 bases, and 9 bases stayed unmatched. From germline, CDR1 is SGHVS and CDR2 FNYEAQ. The CDR3 consists of 17 residues. The CDR3, as DNA: TGTGCCAGCAGCTTAGGTGCCCGACAGGGGCGGAATTCACCCCTCCACTTT. Translating it yields CASSLGARQGRNSPLHF.

This clone turned up a few times. The chain links TRBV7-3 to TRBJ2-3, with D perhaps matching TRBD1 (5 bases). V lost 0 bases and J lost 3, with 10 bases in between. From germline, CDR1 is SGHTA and CDR2 FQGTGA. The CDR3 covers 15 residues. The CDR3 nucleotides are TGTGCCAGCAGCTTAACGGAAGGACATACAGATACGCAGTATTTT. Protein: CASSLTEGHTDTQYF.

CDR3 coding DNA: TGTGCCAGCAGCTTAACATACGGGTCCTACGAGCAGTACGTC. It is translated as CASSLTYGSYEQYV. The V call is TRBV7-9, the J call TRBJ2-7, with D unclear. This CDR3 spans 14 amino acids. Germline V gene sequence: CDR1 SEHNR, CDR2 FQNEAQ (reference sequence). With 2 bases removed from V and 1 base from J, the gap between germline ends came to 9 bases.

This chain connects TRBV4-1 to TRBJ2-1; 8 bases are a match to TRBD1. This CDR3 has 12 residues. V shed 4 bases, J shed 10 bases, and the junction held 3 bases outside the gene matches. Germline assignment: CDR1 MGHRA and CDR2 YSYEKL. CDR3 protein: CASSLDRDEQFF. The CDR3 nucleotides read TGCGCCAGCAGCCTGGACAGGGACGAGCAGTTCTTC.